A single sample gave rise to the 21 T cell receptor beta chains below, sequenced in a study of CD8 T cells in Susac syndrome. With random hexamers, 0.5 to 1 ug RNA was reverse transcribed. TCRdb called the immunoSEQ multiplex PCR reads again in MiXCR, with one record for every CDR3 protein. The sample lists roughly 200,000 distinct CDR3 sequences, just under 95% seen once, with around 0.08% in the top ten. The source material was CD4+ T cells from PBMCs. The receptors shown here come from a human donor with multiple sclerosis.

The chain uses TRBV18 and TRBJ2-7; D uncertain. The germline gives CDR1 KGHSH, CDR2 LQKENI. The CDR3 is made up of 14 amino acids. V was shortened by 3 bases and J by 0 bases, with 9 bases between the two germline ends. CDR3 loop: CASSPGGNSYEQYF. As DNA, the CDR3 is TGTGCCAGCTCACCTGGCGGAAACTCCTACGAGCAGTACTTC.

The chain carries TRBV29-1 and TRBJ2-7; 10 bases align to TRBD1. V shed 4 bases, J shed 3 bases, and the junction held 6 bases outside the gene matches. In germline, CDR1 is SQVTM, CDR2 ANQGSEA. The CDR3 is made up of 14 amino acids. CDR3 sequence (DNA): TGCAGCGTTGTTAGGACAGGGGGGATCTACGAGCAGTACTTC. Its protein product is CSVVRTGGIYEQYF.

The chain has TRBV7-8 and TRBJ2-5; 9 nucleotides agree with TRBD2. The V gene's germline CDR1 is SGHVS and CDR2 FQNEAQ. V was pared by 6 bases and J by 5 bases, with 13 bases of the junction left unmatched. The CDR3 extends over 16 amino acids. The CDR3 reads CASRKDAGGLFETQYF. The CDR3 DNA sequence: TGTGCCAGCAGGAAAGACGCGGGGGGGCTTTTTGAGACCCAGTACTTC. The full variable domain, completed using reference TRBV7-8 and TRBJ2-5, is GAGVSQSPRYKVAKRGQDVALRCDPISGHVSLFWYQQALGQGPEFLTYFQNEAQLDKSGLPSDRFFAERPEGSVSTLKIQRTQQEDSAVYLCASRKDAGGLFETQYFGPGTRLLVL.

The rearrangement uses TRBV19 and TRBJ2-5; 7 positions match TRBD1. V gave up 6 bases and J gave up 2 bases; unmatched junction bases: 6. Per germline, CDR1 LNHDA and CDR2 SQIVND (reference sequence). The CDR3 runs 14 residues. The CDR3 is CASSGDRRQETQYF. CDR3 sequence (DNA): TGTGCCAGTAGCGGGGACAGAAGACAAGAGACCCAGTACTTC.

The chain couples TRBV12-3 or TRBV12-4 to TRBJ1-2; no definite D call. V was trimmed by 0 bases and J by 4 bases, leaving 15 bases between them. The CDR3 loop spans 16 amino acids. The chain's CDR3 is CASSLASKQKFYGYTF. The CDR3 DNA sequence: TGTGCCAGCAGTTTAGCGTCAAAACAGAAATTCTATGGCTACACCTTC.

The rearrangement links TRBV25-1 to TRBJ2-4; the match to TRBD1 covers 8 bases. This CDR3 comprises 12 residues. The germline gives CDR1 MGHDK, CDR2 SYGVNS. V dropped 4 bases and J dropped 11; count of bases not matched to a gene: 4. The CDR3, as DNA: TGTGCCAGCAGTGCGACAGGGGTTCTTCAGTACTTC. Its translation: CASSATGVLQYF.

The chain combines TRBV30 with TRBJ2-2, with a weak D call TRBD1 (5 bases). With 6 bases removed from V and 17 bases from J, the gap between germline ends came to 19 bases. The CDR3 extends over 11 amino acids. Germline V lookup: CDR1 GTSNPN, CDR2 SVGIG (reference sequence). CDR3 coding DNA: TGTGCCTGTACAACCAGGGCCGTCGTTTTTTTT. Its translation: CACTTRAVVFF.

The chain uses TRBV29-1 and TRBJ1-1; no reliable D call. V was clipped by 3 bases and J by 1 base, with 6 bases between them. Germline V CDR1 and CDR2: SQVTM, ANQGSEA. This CDR3 has 12 amino acids. CDR3 DNA: TGCAGCGTTGAGGCGGGGAACACTGAAGCTTTCTTT. It specifies CSVEAGNTEAFF.

The J gene is TRBJ2-3, the V gene TRBV24-1; D is undetermined. The CDR3 covers 14 residues. Looked up from germline, CDR1 is KGHDR and CDR2 is SFDVKD. Trimming cost V 0 bases and J 6 bases, with 9 bases left between them. The CDR3 bases are TGTGCCACCAGTGATTTGAGCGACATGGATACGCAGTATTTT. It encodes CATSDLSDMDTQYF.

This clonotype showed up just once. The chain joins TRBV7-2 to TRBJ1-5; D might be TRBD1 (5 bases). V shed 7 bases and J shed 4 bases, with 11 bases lying between them. Germline V gene sequence: CDR1 SGHTA, CDR2 FQGNSA. This CDR3 spans 13 amino acids. In DNA form, the CDR3 reads TGTGCCAGCACCCCGACAGAAAATCAGCCCCAGCATTTT. This encodes CASTPTENQPQHF.

The CDR3 reads CATSRDRTEAFF. DNA of the CDR3: TGTGCCACCAGCAGAGATCGTACTGAAGCTTTCTTT. V is TRBV15 and J is TRBJ1-1; D uncertain. With 0 bases removed from V and 5 bases from J, the gap between germline ends came to 4 bases. CDR1 and CDR2 from the germline V gene are LNHNV and YYDKDF (reference sequence). This CDR3 is 12 amino acids long.

The chain employs TRBV12-3 or TRBV12-4 and TRBJ2-7; D could derive from TRBD1 or TRBD2 (5 bases each). The V gene lost 6 bases and the J gene lost 7 bases, with 19 bases spanning the gap. This CDR3 has 14 residues. The CDR3 loop reads CASSQRSGTTEQYF. The CDR3 DNA is TGTGCCAGCAGCCAACGGTCCGGGACGACGGAGCAGTACTTC.

The chain joins TRBV6-2 or TRBV6-3 to TRBJ1-4; D is uncertain. The CDR3 has 11 amino acids. With 2 bases removed from V and 6 bases from J, the gap between germline ends came to 1 base. Germline CDR1 is MNHEY and CDR2 is SVGEGT. The CDR3 DNA reads as TGTGCCAGCAGTTACGATGAAAAACTGTTTTTT. Residues: CASSYDEKLFF.

The chain combines TRBV29-1 with TRBJ2-2; D is ambiguous. Trimming left V 5 bases short and J 5 bases short, with 6 bases between. The V gene's germline CDR1 is SQVTM and CDR2 ANQGSEA. The CDR3 contains 11 residues. The CDR3 spells CSVQLTGELFF. DNA of the CDR3: TGCAGCGTTCAACTTACCGGGGAGCTGTTTTTT.

This sequence joins TRBV27 and TRBJ1-6; maybe TRBD1 (5 bases). Trimming removed 5 bases from V and 10 bases from J, with 21 bases in between. Germline CDR1 is MNHEY and CDR2 is SMNVEV (reference sequence). This CDR3 region has 16 residues. CDR3: CASSQPQGLAGSPLHF. DNA of the CDR3: TGTGCCAGCAGTCAGCCGCAGGGCCTCGCAGGGTCACCCCTCCACTTT.

This clonotype has only a few counts. The rearrangement joins TRBV6-4 to TRBJ1-5; D is unresolved. V was clipped by 5 bases and J by 3 bases, with 8 bases between them. The CDR3 spans 13 residues. Looked up from germline, CDR1 is MRHNA and CDR2 is SNTAGT. CDR3: CASSSGLNQPQHF. In DNA, the CDR3 is TGTGCCAGCAGTTCAGGCCTCAATCAGCCCCAGCATTTT.

This chain connects TRBV3-1 to TRBJ2-1, with D hard to call. CDR1 is LGHDT and CDR2 is YNNKEL in the germline V gene (reference sequence). CDR3 length equals 16 residues. V dropped 2 bases and J dropped 4 bases, with 15 bases sitting between them. CDR3 protein: CASSQFGQVNYNEQFF. CDR3 in DNA: TGTGCCAGCAGCCAATTTGGGCAGGTGAATTACAATGAGCAGTTCTTC.

V and J are TRBV29-1 and TRBJ1-5, with D unclear. The V end was cut by 6 bases, the J end by 5 bases, with 17 bases between. From germline, CDR1 is SQVTM and CDR2 ANQGSEA. There are 14 residues in the CDR3. This chain's CDR3 is CSVASEGGHQPQHF. CDR3 DNA sequence: TGCAGCGTGGCATCCGAGGGTGGCCATCAGCCCCAGCATTTT. The whole variable domain, filled in from reference TRBV29-1 and TRBJ1-5, reads SAVISQKPSRDICQRGTSLTIQCQVDSQVTMMFWYRQQPGQSLTLIATANQGSEATYESGFVIDKFPISRPNLTFSTLTVSNMSPEDSSIYLCSVASEGGHQPQHFGDGTRLSIL.

For the CDR3, the DNA is TGCGCCAGCAGCTTGGAGCCGGGGGCACCCTACGAGCAGTACTTC. Its translation: CASSLEPGAPYEQYF. This chain uses TRBV5-1 with TRBJ2-7; D may be TRBD1 or TRBD2 (6 bases each). V lost 0 bases, J lost 2 bases, and 12 bases lay in between. This CDR3 has 15 amino acids. From germline, CDR1 is SGHRS and CDR2 YFSETQ. The complete variable domain, with remaining parts taken from reference TRBV5-1 and TRBJ2-7, reads KAGVTQTPRYLIKTRGQQVTLSCSPISGHRSVSWYQQTPGQGLQFLFEYFSETQRNKGNFPGRFSGRQFSNSRSEMNVSTLELGDSALYLCASSLEPGAPYEQYFGPGTRLTVT.

This rearrangement joins TRBV29-1 to TRBJ2-1, with D tentatively TRBD1 (7 bases). This CDR3 is built from 12 residues. Germline V gene lookup returns CDR1 SQVTM and CDR2 ANQGSEA. V was trimmed by 3 bases and J by 9 bases, leaving 12 bases between them. CDR3 amino acids: CSVDKEGAEQFF. Here the CDR3 DNA reads TGCAGCGTTGATAAGGAGGGGGCTGAGCAGTTCTTC.

This clonotype was observed a single time. The chain recombines TRBV15 with TRBJ2-5; D is ambiguous. V was shortened by 5 bases and J by 2 bases, with 15 bases between the two germline ends. The germline V gene has CDR1 LNHNV and CDR2 YYDKDF (reference sequence). The CDR3 length is 15 residues. Written as DNA, the CDR3 is TGTGCCACCAGCCCCAACGGAGACGGACAAGAGACCCAGTACTTC. Encoded protein: CATSPNGDGQETQYF.